These 30 T cell receptor beta chains were sequenced from one sample in a study of blood T cell repertoires in COVID-19. Only in-frame clones appear in the TCRdb table, and some are missing; sequencing was by immunoSEQ multiplex PCR. This table holds hundreds of thousands of clones, approximately 89% found once. The sequenced sample was peripheral blood. The receptors derive from a woman aged 60-75 years with COVID-19, enrolled during active disease.

The gene calls are TRBV6-2 or TRBV6-3 and TRBJ1-2; TRBD1 matches 8 bases. The V gene end was trimmed by 2 bases and the J gene end by 4 bases; junction bases not matched to a gene: 6. Germline-derived CDR1 and CDR2 are MNHEY and SVGEGT. The CDR3 length is 15 residues. CDR3 residues: CASSYLGQGGYGYTF. The CDR3 coding sequence is TGTGCCAGCAGTTACCTCGGACAGGGAGGCTATGGCTACACCTTC.

V gene TRBV5-1 combines with J gene TRBJ1-5; possibly TRBD1 for D (5 bases). Germline loops: CDR1 SGHRS, CDR2 YFSETQ. V lost 3 bases and J 2 bases, leaving 12 bases between the germline ends. The CDR3 extends over 15 amino acids. Here the CDR3 DNA reads TGCGCCAGCAGCTGGGGGGAGGGTGGCAATCAGCCCCAGCATTTT. Translated: CASSWGEGGNQPQHF. Full variable domain (outside the CDR3, taken from reference TRBV5-1 and TRBJ1-5): KAGVTQTPRYLIKTRGQQVTLSCSPISGHRSVSWYQQTPGQGLQFLFEYFSETQRNKGNFPGRFSGRQFSNSRSEMNVSTLELGDSALYLCASSWGEGGNQPQHFGDGTRLSIL.

The rearrangement uses TRBV5-1 and TRBJ2-7, with TRBD2 matching over 13 bases. The germline gives CDR1 SGHRS, CDR2 YFSETQ. Trimming cost V 0 bases and J 5 bases; bases outside gene matches: 8. This CDR3 is 17 amino acids long. DNA of the CDR3: TGCGCCAGCAGCTTGGCGAGGACTAGCGGGGGAGTCCACGAGCAGTACTTC. Translated: CASSLARTSGGVHEQYF.

The V and J genes are TRBV5-1 and TRBJ1-3; tentative D call: TRBD1 (5 bases). The V end lost 0 bases, the J end lost 0 bases, and 10 bases lay between the germline ends. The CDR3 loop spans 16 amino acids. Per germline, CDR1 SGHRS and CDR2 YFSETQ. Here the CDR3 DNA reads TGCGCCAGCAGCTTGGCACAGGTGGGCTCTGGAAACACCATATATTTT. This sequence encodes CASSLAQVGSGNTIYF.

CDR3 sequence (DNA): TGTGCCAGCAGCCCCCCGCGAGGGCAGTTTGAGCAGTTCTTC. Translation gives CASSPPRGQFEQFF. The rearrangement uses TRBV7-9 and TRBJ2-1; perhaps TRBD2 as D (5 bases). V lost 5 bases, J lost 9 bases, and 17 bases lay in between. Germline V gene sequence: CDR1 SEHNR, CDR2 FQNEAQ (reference sequence). The CDR3 covers 14 residues.

J is TRBJ2-1 and V is TRBV18; 7 positions match TRBD2. CDR1 is KGHSH and CDR2 is LQKENI in the germline V gene. The V and J ends lost 4 bases and 3 bases, in that order; junction bases with no gene match: 9. The CDR3 has 16 amino acids. CDR3 sequence (DNA): TGTGCCAGCTCACAAGCCCTGTCGGGGGGCTACAATGAGCAGTTCTTC. Translated, it gives CASSQALSGGYNEQFF.

The CDR3 loop reads CASRLRDTNEKLFF. DNA of the CDR3: TGCGCCAGCAGGCTCCGGGACACCAATGAAAAACTGTTTTTT. This chain joins TRBV5-1 and TRBJ1-4; TRBD1 might be the D (6 bases). V dropped 5 bases and J dropped 5 bases, with 13 bases sitting between them. This CDR3 spans 14 amino acids. Germline CDR1 reads SGHRS; CDR2 reads YFSETQ. Filled out from reference TRBV5-1 and TRBJ1-4, the complete variable domain reads KAGVTQTPRYLIKTRGQQVTLSCSPISGHRSVSWYQQTPGQGLQFLFEYFSETQRNKGNFPGRFSGRQFSNSRSEMNVSTLELGDSALYLCASRLRDTNEKLFFGSGTQLSVL.

This clone was seen just once. The rearrangement joins TRBV21-1 to TRBJ1-2; TRBD1 was called by the table and not checked on the DNA. TRBV21-1 counts as a pseudogene. This CDR3 is 15 amino acids long. Here the CDR3 DNA reads TGTGCCAGCAGCAAAGTTACCAGGGGACAGAATGGCTACACCTTC. It translates to CASSKVTRGQNGYTF.

The chain recombines TRBV5-1 with TRBJ1-1; 7 bases are a match to TRBD1. This CDR3 has 15 amino acids. Trimming at V came to 4 bases and at J to 5 bases, leaving 11 bases not matched to a gene. The germline CDR1 and CDR2 sequences are SGHRS and YFSETQ. The DNA of the CDR3 is TGCGCCAGCAGCCCCAACCCCGACAGGGCAACTGAAGCTTTCTTT. This sequence encodes CASSPNPDRATEAFF. The variable domain in full, completed from reference TRBV5-1 and TRBJ1-1, reads KAGVTQTPRYLIKTRGQQVTLSCSPISGHRSVSWYQQTPGQGLQFLFEYFSETQRNKGNFPGRFSGRQFSNSRSEMNVSTLELGDSALYLCASSPNPDRATEAFFGQGTRLTVV.

The rearrangement joins TRBV7-9 to TRBJ2-3; 7 bases match TRBD1. Germline values: CDR1 SEHNR, CDR2 FQNEAQ (reference sequence). CDR3 length equals 16 residues. With V trimmed by 4 bases and J by 5 bases, 12 bases remained unmatched. The CDR3 protein is CASSWGPGTAIDTQYF. Written as DNA, the CDR3 is TGTGCCAGCAGCTGGGGCCCCGGGACAGCTATAGATACGCAGTATTTT.

Details on this clone: This sample includes further DNA sequences coding for the same CDR3. This chain links TRBV18 with TRBJ1-2; D unclear. The CDR3 extends over 11 amino acids. Looked up from germline, CDR1 is KGHSH and CDR2 is LQKENI. The V gene lost 3 bases and the J gene lost 5 bases, with 4 bases spanning the gap. CDR3 loop: CASSPSYGYTF. CDR3 bases: TGTGCCAGCTCACCGTCTTATGGCTACACCTTC.

V and J are TRBV11-2 and TRBJ2-7, with a possible D match to TRBD1 (7 bases). Trimming pared 2 bases from V and 3 bases from J, leaving 14 bases between. The length of the CDR3 is 15 residues. Germline CDR1 reads SGHAT; CDR2 reads FQNNGV. The CDR3 region is CASSLSQGGIYEQYF. The CDR3 bases are TGTGCCAGCAGCTTAAGTCAGGGGGGAATCTACGAGCAGTACTTC. The full variable domain, rest sourced from reference TRBV11-2 and TRBJ2-7, is EAGVAQSPRYKIIEKRQSVAFWCNPISGHATLYWYQQILGQGPKLLIQFQNNGVVDDSQLPKDRFSAERLKGVDSTLKIQPAKLEDSAVYLCASSLSQGGIYEQYFGPGTRLTVT.

V usage is TRBV19 and J usage is TRBJ2-1; 8 bases are a match to TRBD2. Germline V CDR1 and CDR2: LNHDA, SQIVND (reference sequence). CDR3 length equals 17 residues. V was pared by 0 bases and J by 4 bases, with 8 bases of the junction left unmatched. The CDR3 reads CASSIDQGTRAYNEQFF. CDR3 nucleotides: TGTGCCAGTAGTATAGATCAAGGGACTAGGGCGTACAATGAGCAGTTCTTC.

This clone was seen a few times. The CDR3 bases are TGTGCCAGCAGTTCCCCCCCGGCGGGGACTGAAGCTTTCTTT. Its translation: CASSSPPAGTEAFF. V gene TRBV6-5 combines with J gene TRBJ1-1; D is uncertain. Germline V lookup: CDR1 MNHEY, CDR2 SVGAGI. This CDR3 contains 14 residues. V dropped 4 bases and J dropped 5 bases, with 14 bases sitting between them.

This chain uses TRBV5-5 with TRBJ2-7; 15 nucleotides match TRBD2. Looked up from germline, CDR1 is SGHKS and CDR2 is YYEKEE (reference sequence). The CDR3 consists of 16 residues. The ends lost 4 bases at V and 4 bases at J; junction bases unmatched: 6. Here the CDR3 reads CASSAGLAGGLYEQYF. In DNA, the CDR3 is TGTGCCAGCAGCGCCGGACTAGCGGGGGGGCTGTACGAGCAGTACTTC.

The chain is built from TRBV24-1 and TRBJ2-1, with D possibly matching TRBD2 (6 bases). The CDR3 sequence is 16 residues long. The V gene lost 4 bases and the J gene lost 3 bases, with 15 bases spanning the gap. CDR1 is KGHDR, CDR2 SFDVKD, per germline. The CDR3 nucleotides are TGTGCCACCAGTGAACCCCGGGACTCCTTCTACAATGAGCAGTTCTTC. It yields the protein CATSEPRDSFYNEQFF.

The chain couples TRBV5-6 to TRBJ2-4; D may be TRBD1 (6 bases). V lost 6 bases and J 0 bases, leaving 16 bases between the germline ends. CDR3 length equals 16 residues. CDR1 and CDR2 from the germline V gene are SGHDT and YYEEEE. CDR3 protein: CASNPRGIIAKNIQYF. The CDR3 nucleotides are TGTGCCAGCAACCCTAGGGGGATAATAGCCAAAAACATTCAGTACTTC.

The V call is TRBV4-1, the J call TRBJ1-2; 7 nucleotides line up with TRBD1. This CDR3 is 16 amino acids long. J lost 8 bases, V lost 0 bases, and 12 bases had no gene match. Germline V gene lookup returns CDR1 MGHRA and CDR2 YSYEKL. The CDR3 reads CASSQERDRGLMGYTF. The CDR3 DNA reads TGCGCCAGCAGCCAAGAGCGGGACAGAGGTTTAATGGGCTACACCTTC.

This clone showed up just once. The V call is TRBV5-1, the J call TRBJ2-7, with TRBD1 matching 7 bases. Germline V gene data show CDR1 as SGHRS and CDR2 as YFSETQ. This CDR3 has 15 amino acids. The V and J ends lost 4 bases and 2 bases, in that order; junction bases with no gene match: 9. The CDR3 spells CASSPEPTGTYEQYF. The CDR3 nucleotides read TGCGCCAGCAGCCCGGAGCCGACAGGGACCTACGAGCAGTACTTC.

The chain employs TRBV9 and TRBJ2-1, with 10 bases that match TRBD2. The V segment lost 4 bases and the J segment 6 bases; nucleotides outside the gene matches: 4. The CDR3 contains 14 residues. Germline lookup yields CDR1 SGDLS and CDR2 YYNGEE. Here the CDR3 reads CASSSSGGVNEQFF. The CDR3 DNA is TGTGCCAGCAGCTCCAGCGGGGGGGTCAATGAGCAGTTCTTC.

The CDR3 loop reads CASSPVRVDGETEAFF. In DNA, the CDR3 is TGTGCCAGCTCACCAGTACGTGTTGACGGAGAGACTGAAGCTTTCTTT. The rearrangement links TRBV18 to TRBJ1-1; no definite D call. This CDR3 has 16 residues. With 2 bases removed from V and 5 bases from J, the gap between germline ends came to 18 bases. Germline V gene data show CDR1 as KGHSH and CDR2 as LQKENI.

The chain links TRBV7-9 to TRBJ2-1; possible D gene TRBD2, 6 bases. Trimming removed 5 bases at V and 8 bases at J, with 19 bases between. This CDR3 spans 15 amino acids. Germline V gene lookup returns CDR1 SEHNR and CDR2 FQNEAQ (reference sequence). The CDR3, as DNA: TGTGCCAGCAGCCGGACGGAGTACGGGGAGGATGAGCAGTTCTTC. Amino acids: CASSRTEYGEDEQFF.

This clone was detected only a few times. J is TRBJ1-5 and V is TRBV24-1, with D possibly being TRBD1 (5 bases). V lost 5 bases and J 7 bases, leaving 8 bases between the germline ends. The CDR3 covers 12 residues. CDR1 is KGHDR and CDR2 is SFDVKD in the germline V gene. The CDR3 sequence: CATSAPGQPQHF. The DNA of the CDR3 is TGTGCCACCAGTGCCCCAGGGCAGCCCCAGCATTTT.

V and J are TRBV2 and TRBJ2-2; possibly TRBD1 for D (5 bases). CDR3 size: 14 residues. Germline V CDR1 and CDR2: SNHLY, FYNNEI. The V gene lost 11 bases and the J gene lost 5 bases, with 18 bases spanning the gap. For the CDR3, the DNA is TGTGCCTGGAACAGGCCCCAGAGGACCGGGGAGCTGTTTTTT. Residues: CAWNRPQRTGELFF.

The V call is TRBV7-3, the J call TRBJ1-2; the D gene is possibly TRBD1 (5 bases). The CDR3 runs 15 residues. V shed 1 base and J shed 4 bases, with 13 bases lying between them. Germline V gene sequence: CDR1 SGHTA, CDR2 FQGTGA. CDR3 region: CASSLRRLDSYGYTF. The CDR3 DNA sequence: TGTGCCAGCAGCTTAAGGCGTTTAGACAGCTATGGCTACACCTTC. Drawing the rest from reference TRBV7-3 and TRBJ1-2, the complete variable domain is GAGVSQTPSNKVTEKGKYVELRCDPISGHTALYWYRQSLGQGPEFLIYFQGTGAADDSGLPNDRFFAVRPEGSVSTLKIQRTERGDSAVYLCASSLRRLDSYGYTFGSGTRLTVV.

The rearrangement uses TRBV13 and TRBJ1-3, with D perhaps TRBD1 (5 bases). Germline CDR1 is PRHDT and CDR2 is FYEKMQ (reference sequence). This CDR3 is 14 amino acids long. V was clipped by 2 bases and J by 4 bases, with 9 bases between them. DNA of the CDR3: TGTGCCAGCAGCTTAAGGGAGGGGGGAAACACCATATATTTT. It codes for CASSLREGGNTIYF.

The gene calls are TRBV7-6 and TRBJ1-5; a weak D match, TRBD1 (6 bases). The germline gives CDR1 SGHVS, CDR2 FNYEAQ. This CDR3 is built from 19 residues. Between the trimmed V and J ends, which lost 5 bases and 0 bases, there was a span of 23 bases. As DNA, the CDR3 is TGTGCCAGCAGCAACCCAAAGGGAATGGACAGTAATAGCAATCAGCCCCAGCATTTT. Its protein product is CASSNPKGMDSNSNQPQHF. The full variable domain, in which reference TRBV7-6 and TRBJ1-5 provide the parts outside the CDR3, is GAGVSQSPRYKVTKRGQDVALRCDPISGHVSLYWYRQALGQGPEFLTYFNYEAQQDKSGLPNDRFSAERPEGSISTLTIQRTEQRDSAMYRCASSNPKGMDSNSNQPQHFGDGTRLSIL.

The chain employs TRBV29-1 and TRBJ2-7; possible D gene TRBD1, 6 bases. The germline gives CDR1 SQVTM, CDR2 ANQGSEA. The CDR3 runs to 12 residues. Trimming removed 5 bases from V and 5 bases from J, with 13 bases in between. CDR3 nucleotide sequence: TGCAGCGTTTCTACAGGGTTCGACGAGCAGTACTTC. Amino acids: CSVSTGFDEQYF.

The chain is built from TRBV3-1 (or the pseudogene TRBV3-2) and TRBJ1-1; no definite D call. CDR1 is LGHDT, CDR2 YNNKEL, per germline (reference sequence). This CDR3 is 16 amino acids long. Trimming removed 1 base from V and 2 bases from J, with 14 bases in between. The CDR3 nucleotides are TGTGCCAGCAGCCAAGTCCCTCCTTGGCCAAACACTGAAGCTTTCTTT. Translating gives CASSQVPPWPNTEAFF.

The chain carries TRBV2 and TRBJ1-4, with D uncertain. V gave up 6 bases and J gave up 0 bases, with 8 bases separating them. The germline V gene encodes CDR1 SNHLY and CDR2 FYNNEI. This CDR3 contains 14 residues. CDR3 sequence: CASSPGTTNEKLFF. The CDR3 nucleotides read TGTGCCAGCAGCCCCGGGACAACTAATGAAAAACTGTTTTTT. Using reference TRBV2 and TRBJ1-4 for the parts outside the CDR3, the full variable domain is EPEVTQTPSHQVTQMGQEVILRCVPISNHLYFYWYRQILGQKVEFLVSFYNNEISEKSEIFDDQFSVERPDGSNFTLKIRSTKLEDSAMYFCASSPGTTNEKLFFGSGTQLSVL.